This passage covers 32 T cell receptor beta chains from one sample sequenced in a study of blood T cells in healthy people across ages. For the second PCR, which ran for about 6 to 11 cycles, a sample-barcoded 5' primer and a J-beta primer mix were used. TCRdb called the 5' RACE reads again in MiXCR, with one record for every CDR3 protein. This table has 1.2 million to 1.5 million distinct CDR3 sequences, roughly 40% appearing once. The material sequenced was blood. The receptors originated from a woman aged 18-35 years in good health.

The rearrangement uses TRBV6-1 and TRBJ1-2; the D gene is possibly TRBD1 (5 bases). The V end lost 6 bases, the J end lost 0 bases, and 8 bases lay between the germline ends. The CDR3 has 13 amino acids. Germline V gene data show CDR1 as MNHNS and CDR2 as SASEGT. CDR3 coding DNA: TGTGCCAGCAGGCAGGGAACTAACTATGGCTACACCTTC. Its translation is CASRQGTNYGYTF.

This clonotype was counted only a few times. The chain combines TRBV29-1 with TRBJ1-1, with 9 bases that match TRBD1. J lost 5 bases, V lost 3 bases, and 10 bases had no gene match. The germline gives CDR1 SQVTM, CDR2 ANQGSEA. The CDR3 extends over 15 amino acids. The CDR3 sequence is CSVDGGQGVGTEAFF. Here the CDR3 DNA reads TGCAGCGTTGACGGGGGACAGGGAGTTGGAACTGAAGCTTTCTTT. Full variable domain (missing parts from reference TRBV29-1 and TRBJ1-1): SAVISQKPSRDICQRGTSLTIQCQVDSQVTMMFWYRQQPGQSLTLIATANQGSEATYESGFVIDKFPISRPNLTFSTLTVSNMSPEDSSIYLCSVDGGQGVGTEAFFGQGTRLTVV.

This clonotype was seen once. The chain carries TRBV28 and TRBJ2-5; 9 nucleotides match TRBD1. After removal of 8 bases from V and 4 bases from J, the junction contained 8 bases not matched to a gene. This CDR3 region has 14 residues. Germline V gene data show CDR1 as MDHEN and CDR2 as SYDVKM. Here the CDR3 reads CASAARTGAETQYF. The CDR3 nucleotides read TGTGCCAGCGCAGCACGGACAGGGGCAGAGACCCAGTACTTC.

This rearrangement joins TRBV4-2 to TRBJ1-4; D possibly corresponds to TRBD1 (6 bases). Trimming removed 4 bases at V and 3 bases at J, with 15 bases between. The V gene's germline CDR1 is LGHNA and CDR2 YNFKEQ. This CDR3 is built from 16 residues. This CDR3 reads CASSRTQGGANEKLFF. The CDR3 coding sequence is TGTGCCAGCAGCCGGACACAGGGAGGGGCTAATGAAAAACTGTTTTTT.

This clonotype was recorded at least ten times. The rearrangement joins TRBV10-3 to TRBJ2-7, with TRBD2 matching 8 bases. J lost 0 bases, V lost 10 bases, and 8 bases had no gene match. Germline CDR1 and CDR2: ENHRY and SYGVKD. CDR3 size: 14 residues. The DNA of the CDR3 is TGTGCCAGCGCTACCGGGACTAGCTCCTACGAGCAGTACTTC. Its translation: CASATGTSSYEQYF.

The rearrangement links TRBV27 to TRBJ2-1; 8 bases are shared with TRBD1. In germline, CDR1 is MNHEY, CDR2 SMNVEV (reference sequence). With V trimmed by 1 base and J by 7 bases, 12 bases remained unmatched. The CDR3 sequence is 17 residues long. CDR3 sequence: CASSLYSRQGAGNEQFF. The CDR3 DNA sequence: TGTGCCAGCAGTTTATACAGTCGGCAGGGGGCGGGGAATGAGCAGTTCTTC.

The chain recombines TRBV7-2 with TRBJ1-2; D possibly corresponds to TRBD1 (6 bases). V shed 1 base and J shed 10 bases, with 16 bases lying between them. The CDR3 is 14 amino acids. CDR1 and CDR2 from the germline V gene are SGHTA and FQGNSA. The CDR3 nucleotides are TGTGCCAGCAGCTTAGTTGGGGGGGCGGGTGACTACACCTTC. Translation: CASSLVGGAGDYTF.

This chain joins TRBV29-1 and TRBJ1-4; perhaps TRBD1 as D (6 bases). Trimming left V 7 bases short and J 5 bases short, with 23 bases between. Per the germline V gene, CDR1 is SQVTM and CDR2 is ANQGSEA. There are 16 residues in the CDR3. CDR3 nucleotides: TGCAGCGGTTCCGGGGCAGTAGGAGACAGGAATGAAAAACTGTTTTTT. Protein product: CSGSGAVGDRNEKLFF.

V gene TRBV4-1 combines with J gene TRBJ2-5, with D perhaps TRBD2 (7 bases). TRBJ2-1 matches the DNA end more closely, so the J call is doubtful. The germline V gene encodes CDR1 MGHRA and CDR2 YSYEKL. CDR3 length: 18 amino acids. The CDR3 protein is CASSQEVLAGAIQETQFF. The CDR3 DNA follows: TGCGCCAGCAGCCAAGAGGTCCTGGCGGGGGCGATCCAAGAGACCCAGTTCTTC.

The chain links TRBV2 to TRBJ2-1; possible D gene TRBD2, 6 bases. The CDR3 loop spans 15 amino acids. CDR1 SNHLY and CDR2 FYNNEI come from the germline V gene. Deletions cut 0 bases from V and 0 bases from J, with 6 bases between. The CDR3 DNA reads TGTGCCAGCAGTGAAGCAGCGGGCTCCTACAATGAGCAGTTCTTC. Translating it yields CASSEAAGSYNEQFF. The entire variable domain, with the rest obtained from reference TRBV2 and TRBJ2-1, is as follows: EPEVTQTPSHQVTQMGQEVILRCVPISNHLYFYWYRQILGQKVEFLVSFYNNEISEKSEIFDDQFSVERPDGSNFTLKIRSTKLEDSAMYFCASSEAAGSYNEQFFGPGTRLTVL.

The CDR3 spells CASSLRAYQETQYF. The CDR3 DNA sequence: TGTGCCAGCAGTTTGAGGGCTTATCAAGAGACCCAGTACTTC. The chain has TRBV27 and TRBJ2-5; D perhaps matches TRBD2 (5 bases). Per germline, CDR1 MNHEY and CDR2 SMNVEV (reference sequence). The CDR3 is made up of 14 amino acids. V gave up 3 bases and J gave up 2 bases, with 10 bases separating them.

A few counts support this clonotype. The chain recombines TRBV5-1 with TRBJ2-3; 13 bases align to TRBD2. The V gene end was trimmed by 4 bases and the J gene end by 6 bases; junction bases not matched to a gene: 8. The CDR3 length is 16 residues. Germline V gene data show CDR1 as SGHRS and CDR2 as YFSETQ. In DNA form, the CDR3 reads TGCGCCAGCAGCGCTGGACTAGCGGGGGATCGGGATACGCAGTATTTT. Translated, it gives CASSAGLAGDRDTQYF. The complete variable domain, with remaining parts taken from reference TRBV5-1 and TRBJ2-3, reads KAGVTQTPRYLIKTRGQQVTLSCSPISGHRSVSWYQQTPGQGLQFLFEYFSETQRNKGNFPGRFSGRQFSNSRSEMNVSTLELGDSALYLCASSAGLAGDRDTQYFGPGTRLTVL.

The genes are TRBV12-3 or TRBV12-4 and TRBJ2-7; 13 bases line up with TRBD2. The CDR3 has 15 residues. V dropped 5 bases and J dropped 7; count of bases not matched to a gene: 8. This CDR3 reads CASSILAGGRDEQYF. CDR3 bases: TGTGCCAGCAGTATACTAGCGGGAGGGAGGGATGAGCAGTACTTC.

The rearrangement uses TRBV7-8 and TRBJ1-5; D is perhaps TRBD1 (6 bases). There are 17 residues in the CDR3. V was cut by 5 bases and J by 2 bases, with 19 bases left in between. CDR1 and CDR2 from the germline V gene are SGHVS and FQNEAQ. This CDR3 reads CASSQAGGRRGNQPQHF. Here the CDR3 DNA reads TGTGCCAGCAGCCAAGCGGGGGGGCGCCGGGGCAATCAGCCCCAGCATTTT.

This clonotype has just one count. V usage is TRBV10-3 and J usage is TRBJ2-5; 7 positions agree with TRBD2. TRBJ2-7 explains the end of the DNA better; the J call may be wrong. This CDR3 has 15 amino acids. Germline CDR1 ENHRY, CDR2 SYGVKD. CDR3 sequence reads: CAISVAKGRAGEQYF. As DNA, the CDR3 is TGTGCCATCAGTGTCGCCAAGGGGAGGGCTGGCGAGCAGTACTTC.

The genes are TRBV7-2 and TRBJ2-7; TRBD2 matches 11 bases. The J call could be wrong; TRBJ2-5 is a better fit for the DNA end. Germline V gene lookup returns CDR1 SGHTA and CDR2 FQGNSA. This CDR3 has 19 amino acids. The CDR3 DNA follows: TGTGCCAGCAGCTTAGACTTCATAGCGGGAGGGACGAGGAGAGAGACCCAGTACTTC. Translating it yields CASSLDFIAGGTRRETQYF.

The sample holds many counts of this clonotype. The rearrangement links TRBV7-2 to TRBJ2-4; unclear D gene. The CDR3 runs 13 residues. V lost 8 bases and J lost 0, with 8 bases in between. CDR1 SGHTA and CDR2 FQGNSA come from the germline V gene. The CDR3 loop is CASSTIAKNIQYF. The CDR3 nucleotides read TGTGCCAGCTCCACAATAGCCAAAAACATTCAGTACTTC.

The chain links TRBV9 to TRBJ2-1, with 10 bases matching TRBD1. The V and J ends lost 0 bases and 0 bases, in that order; junction bases with no gene match: 3. Germline V gene lookup returns CDR1 SGDLS and CDR2 YYNGEE. The CDR3 length is 17 residues. CDR3 coding DNA: TGTGCCAGCAGCGTAGGGACAGGGGGTAGCTCCTACAATGAGCAGTTCTTC. It translates to CASSVGTGGSSYNEQFF.

The chain's CDR3 is CASSQGTGTSGSMANEQFF. CDR3 DNA: TGTGCCAGCAGCCAAGGCACCGGGACTAGCGGGAGTATGGCCAATGAGCAGTTCTTC. The rearrangement uses TRBV3-1 and TRBJ2-1, with TRBD2 matching 14 bases. Germline V gene lookup returns CDR1 LGHDT and CDR2 YNNKEL (reference sequence). V lost 1 base, J lost 6 bases, and 11 bases stayed unmatched. CDR3 size: 19 residues.

The chain links TRBV20-1 to TRBJ2-4; possibly TRBD2 for D (5 bases). The closer fit of TRBJ2-7 to the DNA end suggests the J call may be wrong. This CDR3 spans 11 amino acids. Germline V gene lookup returns CDR1 DFQATT and CDR2 SNEGSKA (reference sequence). The CDR3 bases are TGCAGTGCAATTAGGGAGTCCGAGCAGTACTTC. Amino acids: CSAIRESEQYF.

This clonotype appeared a few times. The chain joins TRBV29-1 to TRBJ2-3; possibly TRBD1 or TRBD2 for D (6 bases each). The CDR3 runs 14 residues. V was cut by 3 bases and J by 3 bases, with 13 bases left in between. The germline V gene encodes CDR1 SQVTM and CDR2 ANQGSEA. CDR3 sequence: CSVESGGRTDTQYF. CDR3 DNA: TGCAGCGTTGAGTCTGGGGGGCGTACAGATACGCAGTATTTT.

The chain combines TRBV6-1 with TRBJ1-2; TRBD1 agrees at 12 bases. J gave up 8 bases and V 10 bases, and 14 bases lay outside the gene matches. The CDR3 is 15 amino acids. Germline V gives CDR1 MNHNS, CDR2 SASEGT. This CDR3 is CATTGVGQGALGYTF. Written as DNA, the CDR3 is TGTGCCACCACAGGAGTGGGACAGGGGGCACTAGGCTACACCTTC.

This clonotype turned up a few times. The genes are TRBV5-1 and TRBJ2-7; 8 bases agree with TRBD1. J was trimmed by 2 bases and V by 5 bases; bases with no gene match: 12. Looked up from germline, CDR1 is SGHRS and CDR2 is YFSETQ. There are 16 residues in the CDR3. The CDR3 region has the DNA TGCGCCAGCAGGTCATCGACAGGGGCCCAACCCTACGAGCAGTACTTC. This codes for CASRSSTGAQPYEQYF.

This clonotype came up a few times. The chain couples TRBV6-5 to TRBJ1-4; D possibly corresponds to TRBD1 (5 bases). The CDR3 totals 15 residues. The V gene's germline CDR1 is MNHEY and CDR2 SVGAGI. The V end lost 6 bases, the J end lost 8 bases, and 19 bases lay between the germline ends. This CDR3 is CASSPRGAQQEKLFF. The CDR3 DNA is TGTGCCAGCAGCCCCCGCGGGGCCCAACAGGAAAAACTGTTTTTT.

This chain connects TRBV7-2 to TRBJ1-1, with D maybe TRBD1 (5 bases). Germline V CDR1 and CDR2: SGHTA, FQGNSA. The CDR3 length is 17 residues. V gave up 1 base and J gave up 1 base, with 16 bases separating them. The CDR3 loop reads CASSLEGKGNWNTEAFF. Written as DNA, the CDR3 is TGTGCCAGCAGCTTAGAGGGGAAGGGGAACTGGAACACTGAAGCTTTCTTT.

The CDR3 nucleotides read TGTGCCACCAGTGGGGAGGGTAGCAATCAGCCCCAGCATTTT. It codes for CATSGEGSNQPQHF. V gene TRBV24-1 combines with J gene TRBJ1-5; D unresolved. CDR3 length: 14 amino acids. Germline assignment: CDR1 KGHDR and CDR2 SFDVKD. Deletions cut 5 bases from V and 0 bases from J, with 7 bases between.

The J gene is TRBJ1-1, the V gene TRBV4-1; 8 nucleotides line up with TRBD1. In germline, CDR1 is MGHRA, CDR2 YSYEKL. Trimming took 4 bases from V and 2 from J; bases not matched to a gene: 21. The CDR3 length is 20 residues. The chain's CDR3 is CASSPPGRTGKEGYNTEAFF. The DNA for the CDR3 is TGCGCCAGCAGCCCACCCGGTAGGACAGGGAAAGAAGGGTATAACACTGAAGCTTTCTTT.

This clonotype was found a few times. The chain is built from TRBV10-3 and TRBJ1-5; the D gene is possibly TRBD1 (5 bases). This CDR3 is built from 18 residues. Germline loops: CDR1 ENHRY, CDR2 SYGVKD. Trimming shortened V by 3 bases and J by 2 bases, and 20 bases separated the two germline ends. The CDR3 DNA follows: TGTGCCATCAGTGACGTCAGGACTCAGGGATCTGGCAATCAGCCCCAGCATTTT. It is translated as CAISDVRTQGSGNQPQHF.

This clonotype was counted only a few times. The genes are TRBV7-9 and TRBJ2-3, with TRBD2 matching 9 bases. V gave up 3 bases and J gave up 5 bases; unmatched junction bases: 6. The V gene's germline CDR1 is SEHNR and CDR2 FQNEAQ (reference sequence). The CDR3 loop spans 15 amino acids. CDR3 DNA: TGTGCCAGCAGCTTCCAGCGGGGGGAGGGAGATACGCAGTATTTT. The encoded protein is CASSFQRGEGDTQYF. Full variable domain (outside the CDR3, taken from reference TRBV7-9 and TRBJ2-3): DTGVSQNPRHKITKRGQNVTFRCDPISEHNRLYWYRQTLGQGPEFLTYFQNEAQLEKSRLLSDRFSAERPKGSFSTLEIQRTEQGDSAMYLCASSFQRGEGDTQYFGPGTRLTVL.

The gene calls are TRBV5-1 and TRBJ2-1; maybe TRBD2 (5 bases). Deletions cut 4 bases from V and 8 bases from J, with 13 bases between. Germline values: CDR1 SGHRS, CDR2 YFSETQ. The CDR3 is made up of 13 amino acids. The CDR3 DNA sequence: TGCGCCAGCAGCGGGTACGCAGCGGATGAGCAGTTCTTC. This encodes CASSGYAADEQFF. Full variable domain (rest looked up from reference TRBV5-1 and TRBJ2-1): KAGVTQTPRYLIKTRGQQVTLSCSPISGHRSVSWYQQTPGQGLQFLFEYFSETQRNKGNFPGRFSGRQFSNSRSEMNVSTLELGDSALYLCASSGYAADEQFFGPGTRLTVL.

The chain couples TRBV7-7 to TRBJ2-5, with TRBD1 identical over 9 bases. Unmatched junction bases numbered 6, after V lost 4 bases and J lost 3 bases. CDR1 and CDR2 (germline): SSHAT, FNYEAQ (reference sequence). The length of the CDR3 is 15 residues. As DNA, the CDR3 is TGTGCCAGCAGCTCTTCCGGGACAGGGAAAGAGACCCAGTACTTC. It translates to CASSSSGTGKETQYF.

This chain connects TRBV29-1 to TRBJ1-5; 9 positions agree with TRBD1. The V segment lost 3 bases and the J segment 6 bases; nucleotides outside the gene matches: 3. CDR1 SQVTM and CDR2 ANQGSEA come from the germline V gene. This CDR3 contains 13 residues. In DNA form, the CDR3 reads TGCAGCGTTGACGCGGGACAGGGTCAGCCCCAGCATTTT. Its translation is CSVDAGQGQPQHF.